What follows are 29 T cell receptor beta chains derived from one specimen sequenced in a study of cytomegalovirus exposure and HLA in healthy donors. TCRdb's copy holds only in-frame clones and misses some; the assay was immunoSEQ multiplex PCR. The sample shows approximately 150,000 clones, around nine tenths of them seen only once. The sequenced sample consisted of PBMCs. Source of these receptors: a woman aged 18-30 years in good health and CMV-seropositive.

The chain recombines TRBV10-3 with TRBJ2-4, with D maybe TRBD2 (5 bases). The CDR3 sequence is 15 residues long. Per the germline V gene, CDR1 is ENHRY and CDR2 is SYGVKD. The germline V and J ends were trimmed by 3 bases and 8 bases, with 17 bases remaining between them. CDR3 loop: CAISEGSDLVDIQYF. The CDR3 DNA is TGTGCCATCAGTGAAGGGTCGGACTTGGTGGACATTCAGTACTTC.

The V and J genes are TRBV5-1 and TRBJ2-7; 9 positions match TRBD1. This CDR3 region has 15 residues. With 4 bases clipped from V and 6 bases from J, the junction kept 11 bases outside the gene matches. The germline V gene has CDR1 SGHRS and CDR2 YFSETQ. This chain's CDR3 is CASSPRTGEGAEQYF. CDR3 nucleotides: TGCGCCAGCAGCCCCAGGACAGGGGAAGGGGCCGAGCAGTACTTC.

J is TRBJ1-1 and V is TRBV11-2, with D uncertain. Germline loops: CDR1 SGHAT, CDR2 FQNNGV. With 3 bases removed from V and 7 bases from J, the gap between germline ends came to 12 bases. The CDR3 consists of 13 residues. CDR3 loop: CASSFGPFSEAFF. For the CDR3, the DNA is TGTGCCAGCAGCTTTGGTCCCTTTAGTGAAGCTTTCTTT.

CDR3 region: CASSMGQANTGELFF. As DNA, the CDR3 is TGTGCCAGCAGCATGGGACAGGCCAACACCGGGGAGCTGTTTTTT. The genes are TRBV11-2 and TRBJ2-2; 8 nucleotides align to TRBD1. J was trimmed by 2 bases and V by 5 bases; bases with no gene match: 4. From germline, CDR1 is SGHAT and CDR2 FQNNGV. The CDR3 loop spans 15 amino acids.

The chain uses TRBV20-1 and TRBJ2-3, with unresolved D. Germline V CDR1 and CDR2: DFQATT, SNEGSKA (reference sequence). The CDR3 is 11 amino acids. Trimming left V 0 bases short and J 8 bases short, with 6 bases between. The CDR3 bases are TGCAGTGCTAGAGAATCTGTTACGCAGTATTTT. This sequence encodes CSARESVTQYF.

The rearrangement joins TRBV4-1 to TRBJ1-3; 7 bases agree with TRBD1. The germline V gene has CDR1 MGHRA and CDR2 YSYEKL. The junction had 8 bases not matched to a gene; V was cut back by 2 bases and J by 1 base. The CDR3 is made up of 17 amino acids. The CDR3 protein is CASSQFTGETSGNTIYF. DNA for the CDR3: TGCGCCAGCAGCCAATTTACAGGGGAAACTTCTGGAAACACCATATATTTT.

The chain recombines TRBV6-6 with TRBJ2-7; possible D gene TRBD1, 5 bases. The V gene's germline CDR1 is MNHNY and CDR2 SVGAGI (reference sequence). This CDR3 has 15 residues. Trimming took 2 bases from V and 3 from J, leaving 14 bases between them. CDR3: CASSYDFYRNYEQYF. As DNA, the CDR3 is TGTGCCAGCAGTTACGATTTCTACAGGAACTACGAGCAGTACTTC.

The chain uses TRBV5-1 and TRBJ2-3; 7 nucleotides line up with TRBD1. The V and J ends lost 2 bases and 0 bases, in that order; junction bases with no gene match: 12. From germline, CDR1 is SGHRS and CDR2 YFSETQ. This CDR3 has 18 amino acids. The CDR3 protein is CASSLSSRGHSSTDTQYF. CDR3 coding DNA: TGCGCCAGCAGCTTAAGTAGTAGGGGGCATTCTAGCACAGATACGCAGTATTTT.

CDR3 DNA: TGTGCCAGCAGCTTACAGCTAGCGGAGGGAGATACGCAGTATTTT. It yields the protein CASSLQLAEGDTQYF. V is TRBV7-9 and J is TRBJ2-3, with 7 bases aligning to TRBD2. Per the germline V gene, CDR1 is SEHNR and CDR2 is FQNEAQ (reference sequence). The V segment lost 2 bases and the J segment 5 bases; nucleotides outside the gene matches: 7. The CDR3 has 15 residues.

V usage is TRBV18 and J usage is TRBJ2-1; 7 bases map to TRBD2. V shed 3 bases and J 3 bases; nucleotides not matched to a gene: 8. Germline lookup yields CDR1 KGHSH and CDR2 LQKENI. The CDR3 is made up of 16 amino acids. The chain's CDR3 is CASSPSMASGYNEQFF. CDR3 DNA: TGTGCCAGCTCACCTTCCATGGCTAGCGGCTACAATGAGCAGTTCTTC.

This clone appeared once. The chain combines TRBV29-1 with TRBJ2-7; 13 positions agree with TRBD2. This CDR3 is built from 13 residues. The V gene end was trimmed by 7 bases and the J gene end by 7 bases; junction bases not matched to a gene: 7. Germline CDR1 and CDR2: SQVTM and ANQGSEA. CDR3: CSAPGLAGSEQYF. The CDR3 nucleotides are TGCAGCGCCCCGGGACTAGCGGGATCTGAGCAGTACTTC.

The chain is built from TRBV4-1 and TRBJ2-7; D might be TRBD1 (5 bases). Looked up from germline, CDR1 is MGHRA and CDR2 is YSYEKL. V was trimmed by 1 base and J by 3 bases, leaving 10 bases between them. The CDR3 sequence is 14 residues long. Here the CDR3 reads CASSQVQEFYEQYF. The CDR3 DNA follows: TGCGCCAGCAGCCAAGTACAGGAGTTCTACGAGCAGTACTTC.

In this sample, this clone turned up once. The V gene is TRBV15, the J gene TRBJ1-5; D unresolved. Trimming removed 0 bases at V and 3 bases at J, with 12 bases between. The CDR3 length is 16 residues. Germline lookup yields CDR1 LNHNV and CDR2 YYDKDF (reference sequence). The CDR3 nucleotides are TGTGCCACCAGCAGAGATGAGGCGATCTACAATCAGCCCCAGCATTTT. This gives the protein CATSRDEAIYNQPQHF. The full variable domain, with the rest looked up from reference TRBV15 and TRBJ1-5, is DAMVIQNPRYQVTQFGKPVTLSCSQTLNHNVMYWYQQKSSQAPKLLFHYYDKDFNNEADTPDNFQSRRPNTSFCFLDIRSPGLGDTAMYLCATSRDEAIYNQPQHFGDGTRLSIL.

The rearrangement uses TRBV27 and TRBJ2-2; weak D call: TRBD1 (6 bases). The germline V and J ends were trimmed by 6 bases and 4 bases, with 15 bases remaining between them. The CDR3 is 15 residues long. The V gene's germline CDR1 is MNHEY and CDR2 SMNVEV (reference sequence). CDR3 protein: CASRDRLFATGELFF. In DNA form, the CDR3 reads TGTGCCAGCAGGGACAGATTATTCGCCACCGGGGAGCTGTTTTTT.

The chain has TRBV2 and TRBJ2-1, with TRBD2 matching over 14 bases. CDR3 length: 13 residues. Germline V CDR1 and CDR2: SNHLY, FYNNEI. V lost 8 bases, J lost 8 bases, and 2 bases stayed unmatched. CDR3: CASAGLAGDEQFF. CDR3 nucleotides: TGTGCCAGCGCGGGACTAGCGGGAGATGAGCAGTTCTTC.

This chain links TRBV5-5 with TRBJ2-7; 10 nucleotides align to TRBD2. This CDR3 region has 13 residues. With 3 bases clipped from V and 6 bases from J, the junction kept 3 bases outside the gene matches. CDR1 is SGHKS and CDR2 is YYEKEE in the germline V gene (reference sequence). CDR3 DNA sequence: TGTGCCAGCAGCTCTAGCGGGAGCTTCGAGCAGTACTTC. Translation: CASSSSGSFEQYF. The complete variable domain, with remaining parts taken from reference TRBV5-5 and TRBJ2-7, reads DAGVTQSPTHLIKTRGQQVTLRCSPISGHKSVSWYQQVLGQGPQFIFQYYEKEERGRGNFPDRFSARQFPNYSSELNVNALLLGDSALYLCASSSSGSFEQYFGPGTRLTVT.

The chain links TRBV4-1 to TRBJ2-1; D might be TRBD1 (5 bases). The CDR3 runs to 14 residues. The germline V and J ends were trimmed by 5 bases and 7 bases, with 15 bases remaining between them. Per germline, CDR1 MGHRA and CDR2 YSYEKL. The CDR3, as DNA: TGCGCCAGCAGCACAGGCCTGGGAAGAAATGAGCAGTTCTTC. Translated, it gives CASSTGLGRNEQFF.

The J gene is TRBJ2-7, the V gene TRBV6-6; D possibly corresponds to TRBD2 (5 bases). Trimming took 2 bases from V and 3 from J, leaving 14 bases between them. The CDR3 covers 15 residues. CDR1 MNHNY and CDR2 SVGAGI come from the germline V gene (reference sequence). The CDR3 DNA reads TGTGCCAGCAGTTACGGCCAGGCGGGCCACTACGAGCAGTACTTC. It yields the protein CASSYGQAGHYEQYF.

The rearrangement uses TRBV5-1 and TRBJ2-2; 8 nucleotides agree with TRBD2. CDR3 size: 17 residues. The germline V gene has CDR1 SGHRS and CDR2 YFSETQ. J lost 4 bases, V lost 1 base, and 9 bases had no gene match. The CDR3, as DNA: TGCGCCAGCAGCTTGACCGGGAGGGCCCTTGGCACCGGGGAGCTGTTTTTT. This encodes CASSLTGRALGTGELFF.

The gene calls are TRBV30 and TRBJ2-3, with 8 bases that match TRBD1. Germline-derived CDR1 and CDR2 are GTSNPN and SVGIG (reference sequence). With V trimmed by 4 bases and J by 2 bases, 17 bases remained unmatched. The CDR3 is made up of 18 amino acids. This CDR3 reads CAWKEGQGFLTHTDTQYF. The CDR3 bases are TGTGCCTGGAAAGAAGGACAGGGCTTTCTTACACACACAGATACGCAGTATTTT. Supplemented by reference TRBV30 and TRBJ2-3, the full variable domain reads SQTIHQWPATLVQPVGSPLSLECTVEGTSNPNLYWYRQAAGRGLQLLFYSVGIGQISSEVPQNLSASRPQDRQFILSSKKLLLSDSGFYLCAWKEGQGFLTHTDTQYFGPGTRLTVL.

CDR3 loop: CASGGLAGTGELFF. The CDR3 bases are TGTGCCAGCGGGGGACTAGCGGGCACCGGGGAGCTGTTTTTT. The chain links TRBV2 to TRBJ2-2; TRBD2 matches at 12 bases. This CDR3 has 14 amino acids. J lost 4 bases, V lost 8 bases, and 2 bases had no gene match. Germline V gene data show CDR1 as SNHLY and CDR2 as FYNNEI.

The chain couples TRBV6-5 to TRBJ1-3; D is possibly TRBD1 (6 bases). V lost 0 bases to trimming and J lost 7 bases, with 10 bases between them. CDR1 is MNHEY, CDR2 SVGAGI, per germline. CDR3 length equals 14 residues. CDR3 in amino acids: CASSYSRGRNTIYF. The CDR3 nucleotides read TGTGCCAGCAGTTACTCCAGGGGCCGGAACACCATATATTTT.

The rearrangement joins TRBV13 to TRBJ2-7; D is ambiguous. Per germline, CDR1 PRHDT and CDR2 FYEKMQ (reference sequence). V was clipped by 0 bases and J by 4 bases, with 13 bases between them. The CDR3 is 15 amino acids. The CDR3 sequence: CASSLGTNELYEQYF. Written as DNA, the CDR3 is TGTGCCAGCAGCTTAGGGACGAATGAACTATACGAGCAGTACTTC.

V usage is TRBV5-6 and J usage is TRBJ2-3; 12 bases line up with TRBD2. CDR1 is SGHDT, CDR2 YYEEEE, per germline. After removal of 2 bases from V and 6 bases from J, the junction contained 7 bases not matched to a gene. The CDR3 extends over 16 amino acids. The DNA of the CDR3 is TGTGCCAGCAGCTTCCTAGCGGGAGGGCTAGTGGATACGCAGTATTTT. Protein sequence: CASSFLAGGLVDTQYF.

This rearrangement joins TRBV18 to TRBJ2-7; TRBD1 agrees at 9 bases. This CDR3 has 15 amino acids. The germline V gene has CDR1 KGHSH and CDR2 LQKENI. V gave up 6 bases and J gave up 4 bases; unmatched junction bases: 10. This CDR3 is CASSRTGGATYEQYF. Written as DNA, the CDR3 is TGTGCCAGCTCTCGAACAGGGGGCGCAACTTACGAGCAGTACTTC.

This clone was counted between two and nine times. The rearrangement uses TRBV2 and TRBJ2-5; the D gene is possibly TRBD1 (5 bases). From germline, CDR1 is SNHLY and CDR2 FYNNEI. The V gene lost 4 bases and the J gene lost 5 bases, with 17 bases spanning the gap. This CDR3 spans 15 amino acids. The CDR3, as DNA: TGTGCCAGCAGTGGTCCCAGGGCGGTCGGGGAGACCCAGTACTTC. This sequence encodes CASSGPRAVGETQYF.

The chain links TRBV6-6 to TRBJ1-2; 8 bases fit TRBD1. The length of the CDR3 is 15 residues. V gave up 6 bases and J gave up 8 bases; unmatched junction bases: 14. Looked up from germline, CDR1 is MNHNY and CDR2 is SVGAGI (reference sequence). The CDR3 sequence is CASSAGQGAWEGYTF. In DNA, the CDR3 is TGTGCCAGCAGCGCCGGACAGGGCGCCTGGGAGGGCTACACCTTC.

The J gene is TRBJ1-2, the V gene TRBV11-3, with 11 bases aligning to TRBD1. V lost 4 bases, J lost 4 bases, and 8 bases stayed unmatched. This CDR3 is built from 16 residues. Germline V CDR1 and CDR2: SGHNT, YENEEA. The CDR3 sequence is CASSYRAGQGGYGYTF. The CDR3 DNA reads TGTGCCAGCAGCTACCGCGCGGGACAGGGGGGCTATGGCTACACCTTC.

The chain recombines TRBV27 with TRBJ2-2, with D uncertain. The CDR3 loop spans 18 amino acids. V shed 4 bases and J shed 6 bases, with 24 bases lying between them. Germline loops: CDR1 MNHEY, CDR2 SMNVEV (reference sequence). CDR3 sequence reads: CASSYWARQDLPAGELFF. CDR3 nucleotide sequence: TGTGCCAGCAGTTATTGGGCCAGGCAAGATTTGCCGGCCGGGGAGCTGTTTTTT.